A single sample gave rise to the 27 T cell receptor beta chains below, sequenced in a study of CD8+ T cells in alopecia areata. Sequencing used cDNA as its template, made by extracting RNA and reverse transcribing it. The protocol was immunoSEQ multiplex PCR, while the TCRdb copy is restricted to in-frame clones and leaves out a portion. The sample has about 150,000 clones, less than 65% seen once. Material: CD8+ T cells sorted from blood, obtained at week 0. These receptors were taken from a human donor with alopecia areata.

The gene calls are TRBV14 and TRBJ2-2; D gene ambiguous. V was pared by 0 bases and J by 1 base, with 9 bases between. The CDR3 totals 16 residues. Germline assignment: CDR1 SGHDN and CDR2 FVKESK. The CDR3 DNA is TGTGCCAGCAGCCAAGACCTAGGGTGGAACACCGGGGAGCTGTTTTTT. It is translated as CASSQDLGWNTGELFF. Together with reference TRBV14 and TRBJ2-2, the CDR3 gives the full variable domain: EAGVTQFPSHSVIEKGQTVTLRCDPISGHDNLYWYRRVMGKEIKFLLHFVKESKQDESGMPNNRFLAERTGGTYSTLKVQPAELEDSGVYFCASSQDLGWNTGELFFGEGSRLTVL.

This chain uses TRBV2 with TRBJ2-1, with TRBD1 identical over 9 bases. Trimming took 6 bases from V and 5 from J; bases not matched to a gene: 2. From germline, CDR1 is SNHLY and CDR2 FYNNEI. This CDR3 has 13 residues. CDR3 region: CASRGTGNNEQFF. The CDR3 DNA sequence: TGTGCCAGCAGGGGGACAGGGAACAATGAGCAGTTCTTC.

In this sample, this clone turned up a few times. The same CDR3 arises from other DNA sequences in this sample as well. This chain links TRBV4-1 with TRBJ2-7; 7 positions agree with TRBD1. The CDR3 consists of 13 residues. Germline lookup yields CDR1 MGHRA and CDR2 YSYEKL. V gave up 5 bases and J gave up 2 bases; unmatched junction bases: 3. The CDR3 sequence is CASSLDRTYEQYF. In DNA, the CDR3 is TGCGCCAGCAGCTTGGACAGGACCTACGAGCAGTACTTC.

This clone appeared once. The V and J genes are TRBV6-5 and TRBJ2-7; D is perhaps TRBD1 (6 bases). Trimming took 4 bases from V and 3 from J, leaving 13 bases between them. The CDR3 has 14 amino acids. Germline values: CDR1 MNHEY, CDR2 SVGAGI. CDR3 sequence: CASSSTGSVYEQYF. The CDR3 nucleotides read TGTGCCAGCAGTTCCACAGGGTCCGTCTACGAGCAGTACTTC.

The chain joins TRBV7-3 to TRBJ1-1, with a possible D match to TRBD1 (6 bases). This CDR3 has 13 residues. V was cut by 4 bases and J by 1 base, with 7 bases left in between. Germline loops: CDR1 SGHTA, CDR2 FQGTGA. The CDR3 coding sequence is TGTGCCAGCAGCTCGACAGGGAACACTGAAGCTTTCTTT. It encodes CASSSTGNTEAFF.

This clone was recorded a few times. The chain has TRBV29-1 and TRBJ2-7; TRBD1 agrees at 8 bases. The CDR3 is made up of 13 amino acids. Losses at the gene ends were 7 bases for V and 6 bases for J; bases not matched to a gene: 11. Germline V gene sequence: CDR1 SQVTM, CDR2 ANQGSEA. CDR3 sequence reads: CSALGTGPREQYF. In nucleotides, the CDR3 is TGCAGCGCCCTCGGGACAGGACCTCGCGAGCAGTACTTC.

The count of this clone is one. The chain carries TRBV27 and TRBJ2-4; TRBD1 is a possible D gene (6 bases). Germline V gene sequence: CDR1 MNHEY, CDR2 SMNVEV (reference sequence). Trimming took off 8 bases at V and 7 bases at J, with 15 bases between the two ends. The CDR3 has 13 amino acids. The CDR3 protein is CASATGQLNIQYF. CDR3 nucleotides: TGTGCCAGCGCCACAGGGCAATTGAACATTCAGTACTTC.

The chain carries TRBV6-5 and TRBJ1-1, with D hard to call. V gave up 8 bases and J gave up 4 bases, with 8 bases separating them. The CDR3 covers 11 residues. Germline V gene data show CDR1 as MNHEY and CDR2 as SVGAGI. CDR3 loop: CASGDGTEAFF. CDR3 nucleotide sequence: TGTGCCAGCGGGGATGGCACTGAAGCTTTCTTT.

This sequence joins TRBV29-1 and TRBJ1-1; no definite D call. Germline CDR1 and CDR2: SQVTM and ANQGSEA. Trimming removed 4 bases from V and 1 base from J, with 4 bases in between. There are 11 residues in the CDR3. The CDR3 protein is CSVAANTEAFF. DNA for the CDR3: TGCAGCGTTGCAGCGAACACTGAAGCTTTCTTT.

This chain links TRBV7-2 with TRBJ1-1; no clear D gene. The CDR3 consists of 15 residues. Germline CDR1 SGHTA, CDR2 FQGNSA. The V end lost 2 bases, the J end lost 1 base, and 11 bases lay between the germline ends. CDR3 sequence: CASSLSVSGNTEAFF. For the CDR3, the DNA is TGTGCCAGCAGCTTATCTGTTTCGGGGAACACTGAAGCTTTCTTT.

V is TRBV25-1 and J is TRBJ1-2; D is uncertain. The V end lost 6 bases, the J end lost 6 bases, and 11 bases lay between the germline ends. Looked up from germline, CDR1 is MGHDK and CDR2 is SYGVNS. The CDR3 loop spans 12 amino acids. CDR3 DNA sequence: TGTGCCAGCAGGGAGCCTGGGGATGGCTACACCTTC. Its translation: CASREPGDGYTF.

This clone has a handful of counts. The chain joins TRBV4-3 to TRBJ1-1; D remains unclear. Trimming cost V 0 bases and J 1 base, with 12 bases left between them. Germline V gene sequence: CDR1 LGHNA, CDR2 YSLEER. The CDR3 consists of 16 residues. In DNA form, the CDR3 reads TGCGCCAGCAGCCAAGATTCTCGCAAATGGAACACTGAAGCTTTCTTT. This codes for CASSQDSRKWNTEAFF.

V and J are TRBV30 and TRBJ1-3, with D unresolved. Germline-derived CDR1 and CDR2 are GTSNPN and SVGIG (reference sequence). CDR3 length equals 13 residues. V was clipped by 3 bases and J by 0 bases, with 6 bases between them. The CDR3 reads CAWSMGSGNTIYF. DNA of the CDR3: TGTGCCTGGAGCATGGGCTCTGGAAACACCATATATTTT.

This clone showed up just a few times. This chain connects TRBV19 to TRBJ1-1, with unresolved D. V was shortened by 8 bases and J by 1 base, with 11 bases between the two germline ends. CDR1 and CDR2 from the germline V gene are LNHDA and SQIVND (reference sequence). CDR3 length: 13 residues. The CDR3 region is CASYKGRNTEAFF. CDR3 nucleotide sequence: TGTGCCAGTTATAAGGGCCGGAACACTGAAGCTTTCTTT.

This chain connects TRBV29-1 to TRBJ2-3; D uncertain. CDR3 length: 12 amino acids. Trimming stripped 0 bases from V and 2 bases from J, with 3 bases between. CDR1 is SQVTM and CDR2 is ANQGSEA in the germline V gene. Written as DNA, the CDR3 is TGCAGCGTTGAAGAGACCACAGATACGCAGTATTTT. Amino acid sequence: CSVEETTDTQYF.

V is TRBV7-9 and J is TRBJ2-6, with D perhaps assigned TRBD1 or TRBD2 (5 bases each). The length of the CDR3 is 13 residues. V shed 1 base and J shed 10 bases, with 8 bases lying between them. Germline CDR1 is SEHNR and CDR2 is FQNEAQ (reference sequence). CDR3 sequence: CASSLGGRNVLTF. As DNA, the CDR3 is TGTGCCAGCAGCTTAGGGGGACGAAACGTCCTGACTTTC.

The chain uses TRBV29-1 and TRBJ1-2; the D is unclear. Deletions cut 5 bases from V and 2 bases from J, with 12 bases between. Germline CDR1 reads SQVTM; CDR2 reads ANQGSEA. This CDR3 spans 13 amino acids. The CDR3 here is CSVLPPDNYGYTF. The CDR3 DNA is TGCAGCGTTCTGCCCCCGGACAACTATGGCTACACCTTC.

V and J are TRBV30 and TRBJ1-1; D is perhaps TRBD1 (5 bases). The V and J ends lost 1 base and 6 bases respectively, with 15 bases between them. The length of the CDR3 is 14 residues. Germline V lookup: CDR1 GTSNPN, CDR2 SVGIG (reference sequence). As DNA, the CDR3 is TGTGCCTGGAGTGGGGCGTCCGGGACCGCTGAAGCTTTCTTT. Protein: CAWSGASGTAEAFF.

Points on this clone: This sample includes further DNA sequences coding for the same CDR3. The CDR3 loop reads CASSIRDNNQPQHF. As DNA, the CDR3 is TGTGCCAGTAGTATTAGGGACAACAATCAGCCCCAGCATTTT. The gene calls are TRBV19 and TRBJ1-5, with D possibly TRBD1 on 6 matching bases. The V end was cut by 3 bases, the J end by 3 bases, with 9 bases between. Germline CDR1 reads LNHDA; CDR2 reads SQIVND (reference sequence). The length of the CDR3 is 14 residues. Looking up the rest from reference TRBV19 and TRBJ1-5 gives the full variable domain: DGGITQSPKYLFRKEGQNVTLSCEQNLNHDAMYWYRQDPGQGLRLIYYSQIVNDFQKGDIAEGYSVSREKKESFPLTVTSAQKNPTAFYLCASSIRDNNQPQHFGDGTRLSIL.

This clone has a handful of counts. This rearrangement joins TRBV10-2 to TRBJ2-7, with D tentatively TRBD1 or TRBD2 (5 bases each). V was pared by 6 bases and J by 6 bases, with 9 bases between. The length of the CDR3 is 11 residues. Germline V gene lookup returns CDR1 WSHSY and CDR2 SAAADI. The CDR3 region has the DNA TGCGCCAGCAGAGAGGGACCCGAGCAGTACTTC. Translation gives CASREGPEQYF.

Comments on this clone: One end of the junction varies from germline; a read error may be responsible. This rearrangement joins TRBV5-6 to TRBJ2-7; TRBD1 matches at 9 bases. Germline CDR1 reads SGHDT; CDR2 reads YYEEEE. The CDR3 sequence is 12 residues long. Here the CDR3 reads CASSLAGTGILF. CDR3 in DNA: TGTGCCAGCAGCCTCGCCGGGACAGGGATCCTCTTC.

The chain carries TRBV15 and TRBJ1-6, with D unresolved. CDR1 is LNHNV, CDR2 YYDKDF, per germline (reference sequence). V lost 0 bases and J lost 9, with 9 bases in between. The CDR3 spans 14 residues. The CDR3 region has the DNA TGTGCCACCAGCAGAGAACTAAAGGTTTCACCCCTCCACTTT. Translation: CATSRELKVSPLHF.

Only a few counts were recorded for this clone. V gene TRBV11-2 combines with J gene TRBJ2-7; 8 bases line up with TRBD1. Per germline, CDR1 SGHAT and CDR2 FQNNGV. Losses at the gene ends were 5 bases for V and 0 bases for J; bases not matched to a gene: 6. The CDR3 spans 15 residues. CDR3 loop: CASSGPTGGSYEQYF. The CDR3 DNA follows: TGTGCCAGCAGCGGACCCACAGGGGGCTCCTACGAGCAGTACTTC.

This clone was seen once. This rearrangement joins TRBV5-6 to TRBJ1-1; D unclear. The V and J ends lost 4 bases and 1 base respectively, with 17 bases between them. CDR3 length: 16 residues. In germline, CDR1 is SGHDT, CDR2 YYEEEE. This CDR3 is CASSPTGILRNTEAFF. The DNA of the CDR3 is TGTGCCAGCAGCCCGACTGGCATCCTTCGGAACACTGAAGCTTTCTTT.

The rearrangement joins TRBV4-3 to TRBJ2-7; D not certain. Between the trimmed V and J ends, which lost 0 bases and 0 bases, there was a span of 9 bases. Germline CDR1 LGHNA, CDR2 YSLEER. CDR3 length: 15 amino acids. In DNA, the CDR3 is TGCGCCAGCAGCCAAGATCGGACGAGCTCCTACGAGCAGTACTTC. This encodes CASSQDRTSSYEQYF.

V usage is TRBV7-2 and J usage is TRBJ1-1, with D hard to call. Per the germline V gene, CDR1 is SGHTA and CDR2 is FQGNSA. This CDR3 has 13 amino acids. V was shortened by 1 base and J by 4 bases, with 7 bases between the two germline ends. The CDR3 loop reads CASSLGGSTEAFF. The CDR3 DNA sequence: TGTGCCAGCAGCTTAGGAGGATCCACTGAAGCTTTCTTT.

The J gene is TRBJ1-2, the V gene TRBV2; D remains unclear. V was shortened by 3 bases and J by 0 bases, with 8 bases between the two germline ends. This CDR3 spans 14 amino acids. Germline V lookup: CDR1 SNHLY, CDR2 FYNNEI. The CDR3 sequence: CASSDVAPNYGYTF. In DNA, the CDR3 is TGTGCCAGCAGTGATGTCGCCCCTAACTATGGCTACACCTTC.